A single sample is the source of the 32 T cell receptor beta chains below, sequenced in a study of STAT3 mutations in large granular lymphocyte leukemia. These receptors' antigens are unknown. Sequencing was performed with immunoSEQ multiplex PCR; in TCRdb, only in-frame clones are kept and a portion is missing. The repertoire includes 20,000 or so clones, 92% of them detected once, and roughly 46% sits in the top ten. Study-wide results and limits: Every T-LGLL patient had at least one immunodominant TCRbeta clonotype.

The specimen was peripheral blood mononuclear cells. All receptors derive from a man in his fifties or sixties with T-cell large granular lymphocyte leukemia. Some clones in this sample may be carry-over from other donors' samples.

The rearrangement links TRBV18 to TRBJ2-1, with 13 bases identical to TRBD2. CDR1 is KGHSH and CDR2 is LQKENI in the germline V gene. The CDR3 totals 15 residues. J gave up 6 bases and V 5 bases, and 4 bases lay outside the gene matches. The CDR3 spells CASSTGTSGVNEQFF. The CDR3 region has the DNA TGTGCCAGCTCAACCGGGACTAGCGGGGTCAATGAGCAGTTCTTC.

This chain connects TRBV9 to TRBJ1-1, with D maybe TRBD1 (6 bases). The CDR3 runs 14 residues. Between the trimmed V and J ends, which lost 6 bases and 1 base, there was a span of 13 bases. CDR1 and CDR2 from the germline V gene are SGDLS and YYNGEE. The CDR3 DNA reads TGTGCCAGCACGCGGGGGGCCCGGAACACTGAAGCTTTCTTT. It is translated as CASTRGARNTEAFF. Full variable domain (remainder filled in from reference TRBV9 and TRBJ1-1): DSGVTQTPKHLITATGQRVTLRCSPRSGDLSVYWYQQSLDQGLQFLIQYYNGEERAKGNILERFSAQQFPDLHSELNLSSLELGDSALYFCASTRGARNTEAFFGQGTRLTVV.

The chain couples TRBV4-2 to TRBJ2-7; unclear D gene. Germline lookup yields CDR1 LGHNA and CDR2 YNFKEQ. Trimming pared 8 bases from V and 4 bases from J, leaving 6 bases between. The CDR3 runs 10 residues. CDR3 protein: CASGTYEQYF. CDR3 DNA sequence: TGTGCCAGCGGAACATACGAGCAGTACTTC.

The chain couples TRBV14 to TRBJ1-6; D unclear. The germline V and J ends were trimmed by 4 bases and 3 bases, with 10 bases remaining between them. Germline assignment: CDR1 SGHDN and CDR2 FVKESK. The CDR3 runs 15 residues. The CDR3 DNA reads TGTGCCAGCAGCCGGACTCACGACTATAATTCACCCCTCCACTTT. Protein: CASSRTHDYNSPLHF.

The rearrangement joins TRBV2 to TRBJ2-4; TRBD2 agrees at 12 bases. In germline, CDR1 is SNHLY, CDR2 FYNNEI. V dropped 4 bases and J dropped 0; count of bases not matched to a gene: 4. This CDR3 has 17 residues. CDR3: CASSGLAGGVAKNIQYF. The CDR3, as DNA: TGTGCCAGCAGTGGGCTAGCGGGGGGGGTAGCCAAAAACATTCAGTACTTC.

The chain links TRBV7-2 to TRBJ2-7; TRBD2 agrees at 12 bases. Per germline, CDR1 SGHTA and CDR2 FQGNSA. This CDR3 is built from 15 residues. The V and J ends lost 5 bases and 4 bases, in that order; junction bases with no gene match: 6. CDR3 protein: CASSVTSGRWYEQYF. The DNA for the CDR3 is TGTGCCAGCAGCGTGACTAGCGGGAGATGGTACGAGCAGTACTTC.

This clone appeared a single time. The chain recombines TRBV6-5 with TRBJ1-6; no definite D call. Trimming took 7 bases from V and 7 from J, leaving 11 bases between them. Germline V gives CDR1 MNHEY, CDR2 SVGAGI. The CDR3 is made up of 13 amino acids. The CDR3 protein is CASTASRNSPLHF. The CDR3 coding sequence is TGTGCCAGCACGGCCTCGCGGAATTCACCCCTCCACTTT.

The chain links TRBV5-1 to TRBJ2-7, with 7 bases fitting TRBD1. The CDR3 has 14 amino acids. Looked up from germline, CDR1 is SGHRS and CDR2 is YFSETQ. The V segment lost 4 bases and the J segment 6 bases; nucleotides outside the gene matches: 10. CDR3: CASSPDRVRGEQYF. CDR3 DNA sequence: TGCGCCAGCAGCCCTGACAGGGTCCGAGGCGAGCAGTACTTC.

The chain has TRBV7-9 and TRBJ2-7, with D possibly matching TRBD2 (6 bases). CDR1 and CDR2 from the germline V gene are SEHNR and FQNEAQ (reference sequence). V dropped 4 bases and J dropped 7 bases, with 14 bases sitting between them. This CDR3 contains 13 residues. CDR3 coding DNA: TGTGCCAGCAGCTGGGACTTCCGGGAGGAGCAGTACTTC. This sequence encodes CASSWDFREEQYF.

The rearrangement joins TRBV5-1 to TRBJ2-5; D uncertain. The V and J ends lost 0 bases and 3 bases respectively, with 6 bases between them. Looked up from germline, CDR1 is SGHRS and CDR2 is YFSETQ. This CDR3 comprises 13 residues. The CDR3 loop is CASSLGSEETQYF. In DNA, the CDR3 is TGCGCCAGCAGCTTGGGCAGCGAAGAGACCCAGTACTTC. The full variable domain, with the rest looked up from reference TRBV5-1 and TRBJ2-5, is KAGVTQTPRYLIKTRGQQVTLSCSPISGHRSVSWYQQTPGQGLQFLFEYFSETQRNKGNFPGRFSGRQFSNSRSEMNVSTLELGDSALYLCASSLGSEETQYFGPGTRLLVL.

The rearrangement joins TRBV5-6 to TRBJ2-7, with 7 bases aligning to TRBD1. CDR1 is SGHDT, CDR2 YYEEEE, per germline. The CDR3 covers 17 residues. The trim removed 4 bases at V and 6 bases at J, leaving 19 bases unmatched. The CDR3 reads CASSATGYTLFFGEQYF. The CDR3 nucleotides are TGTGCCAGCAGCGCGACAGGGTATACGTTATTTTTCGGCGAGCAGTACTTC.

The chain carries TRBV11-2 and TRBJ2-3; the D gene is possibly TRBD1 (6 bases). The CDR3 has 15 residues. Germline V CDR1 and CDR2: SGHAT, FQNNGV. V gave up 2 bases and J gave up 4 bases, with 13 bases separating them. This CDR3 is CASSLLRGWADTQYF. CDR3 nucleotide sequence: TGTGCCAGCAGCTTATTGAGGGGGTGGGCAGATACGCAGTATTTT. Full variable domain (missing parts from reference TRBV11-2 and TRBJ2-3): EAGVAQSPRYKIIEKRQSVAFWCNPISGHATLYWYQQILGQGPKLLIQFQNNGVVDDSQLPKDRFSAERLKGVDSTLKIQPAKLEDSAVYLCASSLLRGWADTQYFGPGTRLTVL.

In DNA form, the CDR3 reads TGTGCCTGGAGCCCCGTTGGGCCCTCGGTTGAAAAACTGTTTTTT. Encoded protein: CAWSPVGPSVEKLFF. The rearrangement links TRBV30 to TRBJ1-4, with D uncertain. V gave up 3 bases and J gave up 7 bases, with 18 bases separating them. The CDR3 covers 15 residues. Looked up from germline, CDR1 is GTSNPN and CDR2 is SVGIG (reference sequence).

The count of this clone is one. The chain is built from TRBV5-1 and TRBJ1-2; TRBD1 aligns across 9 bases. Trimming at V came to 0 bases and at J to 5 bases, leaving 5 bases not matched to a gene. CDR1 and CDR2 (germline): SGHRS, YFSETQ. The CDR3 has 15 residues. The CDR3 DNA reads as TGCGCCAGCAGCTTGGTGGGACAGGGAGAATATGGCTACACCTTC. As protein: CASSLVGQGEYGYTF.

This clone was detected only a few times. The chain is built from TRBV7-9 and TRBJ1-1; maybe TRBD1 (6 bases). Germline V CDR1 and CDR2: SEHNR, FQNEAQ (reference sequence). Trimming shortened V by 9 bases and J by 4 bases, and 9 bases separated the two germline ends. This CDR3 spans 11 amino acids. The CDR3 sequence: CASGGLTEAFF. Written as DNA, the CDR3 is TGTGCCAGTGGGGGGCTCACTGAAGCTTTCTTT. Filled out from reference TRBV7-9 and TRBJ1-1, the complete variable domain reads DTGVSQNPRHKITKRGQNVTFRCDPISEHNRLYWYRQTLGQGPEFLTYFQNEAQLEKSRLLSDRFSAERPKGSFSTLEIQRTEQGDSAMYLCASGGLTEAFFGQGTRLTVV.

The V call is TRBV30, the J call TRBJ1-1, with D possibly being TRBD1 (6 bases). This CDR3 spans 13 amino acids. CDR1 GTSNPN and CDR2 SVGIG come from the germline V gene (reference sequence). Trimming left V 1 base short and J 5 bases short, with 11 bases between. CDR3 loop: CAWSARRGTEAFF. DNA for the CDR3: TGTGCCTGGAGTGCCCGGAGGGGGACTGAAGCTTTCTTT. The variable domain in full, completed from reference TRBV30 and TRBJ1-1, reads SQTIHQWPATLVQPVGSPLSLECTVEGTSNPNLYWYRQAAGRGLQLLFYSVGIGQISSEVPQNLSASRPQDRQFILSSKKLLLSDSGFYLCAWSARRGTEAFFGQGTRLTVV.

The rearrangement uses TRBV9 and TRBJ2-3, with TRBD2 matching 13 bases. Germline V gene lookup returns CDR1 SGDLS and CDR2 YYNGEE. The CDR3 has 15 amino acids. V lost 3 bases to trimming and J lost 8 bases; unmatched junction nucleotides: 6. CDR3 bases: TGTGCCAGCAGCGCGACTAGCGGGAGGACCGTTACGCAGTATTTT. Translating it yields CASSATSGRTVTQYF.

The V and J genes are TRBV7-9 and TRBJ1-5; no reliable D call. There are 14 residues in the CDR3. Germline CDR1 and CDR2: SEHNR and FQNEAQ (reference sequence). Trimming took 4 bases from V and 2 from J, leaving 9 bases between them. CDR3 residues: CASSSAGGNQPQHF. DNA of the CDR3: TGTGCCAGCAGCTCCGCCGGGGGCAATCAGCCCCAGCATTTT.

V gene TRBV11-2 combines with J gene TRBJ2-7; TRBD2 aligns across 7 bases. Germline trimming cut 5 bases from V and 3 bases from J; bases unmatched to any gene: 13. CDR1 is SGHAT, CDR2 FQNNGV, per germline. The CDR3 has 16 amino acids. The CDR3 coding sequence is TGTGCCAGCAGCCCCGTCCGAGGCGGGAGTTACTACGAGCAGTACTTC. Protein product: CASSPVRGGSYYEQYF.

The CDR3 loop is CASSPAGAGELFF. CDR3 nucleotide sequence: TGTGCCAGCAGCCCCGCGGGAGCCGGGGAGCTGTTTTTT. This sequence joins TRBV7-2 and TRBJ2-2; 7 bases match TRBD2. The CDR3 is 13 residues long. Germline V gives CDR1 SGHTA, CDR2 FQGNSA. Unmatched junction bases numbered 3, after V lost 5 bases and J lost 6 bases.

V gene TRBV5-6 combines with J gene TRBJ2-7; 12 bases align to TRBD1. Per the germline V gene, CDR1 is SGHDT and CDR2 is YYEEEE. This CDR3 comprises 16 residues. V shed 1 base, J shed 5 bases, and the junction held 7 bases outside the gene matches. The CDR3 bases are TGTGCCAGCAGCTTGCCGGGACAGGGGGCGGGGAACGAGCAGTACTTC. It specifies CASSLPGQGAGNEQYF.

The CDR3 DNA reads as TGCGCCGAACTAGCGGGAAATGAGACCCAGTACTTC. Its protein is CAELAGNETQYF. V is TRBV4-3 and J is TRBJ2-5, with 10 bases identical to TRBD2. CDR1 is LGHNA, CDR2 YSLEER, per germline. There are 12 residues in the CDR3. Trimming cost V 11 bases and J 5 bases; bases outside gene matches: 5.

This chain connects TRBV27 to TRBJ2-7, with D maybe TRBD1 (6 bases). CDR3 length: 14 residues. Germline V gene sequence: CDR1 MNHEY, CDR2 SMNVEV (reference sequence). V gave up 2 bases and J gave up 3 bases, with 11 bases separating them. The CDR3 sequence is CASSLQGTRYEQYF. The CDR3 nucleotides read TGTGCCAGCAGTTTACAGGGGACGCGCTACGAGCAGTACTTC.

The CDR3 DNA follows: TGCGCCAGCAGCTCTTCTAGCGGGAGGGTTGAGCAGTTCTTC. It specifies CASSSSSGRVEQFF. The genes are TRBV5-1 and TRBJ2-1; 12 positions match TRBD2. CDR1 is SGHRS, CDR2 YFSETQ, per germline. The CDR3 sequence is 14 residues long. V lost 3 bases, J lost 9 bases, and 4 bases stayed unmatched.

V gene TRBV5-1 combines with J gene TRBJ2-3, with TRBD2 matching over 8 bases. The CDR3 has 15 amino acids. J was trimmed by 5 bases and V by 4 bases; bases with no gene match: 9. Germline-derived CDR1 and CDR2 are SGHRS and YFSETQ. CDR3 coding DNA: TGCGCCAGCAGCGCCGCCGGAGCGGGAGTAGATACGCAGTATTTT. It translates to CASSAAGAGVDTQYF. Full variable domain (outside the CDR3, taken from reference TRBV5-1 and TRBJ2-3): KAGVTQTPRYLIKTRGQQVTLSCSPISGHRSVSWYQQTPGQGLQFLFEYFSETQRNKGNFPGRFSGRQFSNSRSEMNVSTLELGDSALYLCASSAAGAGVDTQYFGPGTRLTVL.

The chain has TRBV29-1 and TRBJ2-7; 9 nucleotides agree with TRBD2. Germline CDR1 SQVTM, CDR2 ANQGSEA. J was trimmed by 6 bases and V by 3 bases; bases with no gene match: 3. The CDR3 is made up of 12 amino acids. CDR3 region: CSVDSGRGEQYF. CDR3 coding DNA: TGCAGCGTTGATAGCGGGAGAGGCGAGCAGTACTTC.

The V gene is TRBV29-1, the J gene TRBJ1-2, with 9 bases identical to TRBD1. Germline V CDR1 and CDR2: SQVTM, ANQGSEA. V dropped 4 bases and J dropped 4; count of bases not matched to a gene: 1. The CDR3 has 12 amino acids. The chain's CDR3 is CSVGTGAYGYTF. The CDR3 DNA reads as TGCAGCGTTGGGACAGGGGCCTATGGCTACACCTTC. The whole variable domain, remainder taken from reference TRBV29-1 and TRBJ1-2, is SAVISQKPSRDICQRGTSLTIQCQVDSQVTMMFWYRQQPGQSLTLIATANQGSEATYESGFVIDKFPISRPNLTFSTLTVSNMSPEDSSIYLCSVGTGAYGYTFGSGTRLTVV.

The V and J genes are TRBV6-5 and TRBJ2-5; 8 bases align to TRBD1. Unmatched junction bases numbered 6, after V lost 5 bases and J lost 1 base. In germline, CDR1 is MNHEY, CDR2 SVGAGI. The length of the CDR3 is 15 residues. This CDR3 is CASSPRDRLQETQYF. For the CDR3, the DNA is TGTGCCAGCAGTCCCCGGGACAGGCTCCAAGAGACCCAGTACTTC.

This rearrangement joins TRBV29-1 to TRBJ1-6; perhaps TRBD1 as D (6 bases). Germline CDR1 reads SQVTM; CDR2 reads ANQGSEA. Trimming removed 4 bases from V and 6 bases from J, with 10 bases in between. The CDR3 contains 13 residues. CDR3 amino acids: CSVAEGGNSPLHF. As DNA, the CDR3 is TGCAGCGTTGCTGAAGGGGGTAATTCACCCCTCCACTTT. Combining the CDR3 with reference TRBV29-1 and TRBJ1-6 gives the whole variable domain SAVISQKPSRDICQRGTSLTIQCQVDSQVTMMFWYRQQPGQSLTLIATANQGSEATYESGFVIDKFPISRPNLTFSTLTVSNMSPEDSSIYLCSVAEGGNSPLHFGNGTRLTVT.

The chain couples TRBV28 to TRBJ1-2, with D possibly TRBD1 on 6 matching bases. The CDR3 is 16 residues long. Trimming cost V 6 bases and J 8 bases, with 25 bases left between them. From germline, CDR1 is MDHEN and CDR2 SYDVKM. This CDR3 is CASRPSGTNILEGYTF. The CDR3 coding sequence is TGTGCCAGCAGACCATCCGGGACAAATATTCTCGAAGGCTACACCTTC.

J is TRBJ2-7 and V is TRBV5-1; TRBD1 agrees at 8 bases. The J segment lost 5 bases and the V segment lost 4 bases, leaving 11 bases of the junction unmatched. Germline V gives CDR1 SGHRS, CDR2 YFSETQ. The CDR3 extends over 15 amino acids. This CDR3 is CASSRRATGVNEQYF. The CDR3 DNA sequence: TGCGCCAGCAGCCGACGGGCGACAGGGGTCAACGAGCAGTACTTC.

This chain joins TRBV19 and TRBJ2-1; D ambiguous. This CDR3 is 12 amino acids long. The germline V and J ends were trimmed by 4 bases and 9 bases, with 10 bases remaining between them. Germline assignment: CDR1 LNHDA and CDR2 SQIVND (reference sequence). The CDR3 reads CASSRLSREQFF. DNA of the CDR3: TGTGCCAGTAGTAGGCTTTCGCGTGAGCAGTTCTTC.